The TCR beta chain under discussion was sequenced for a study of T cell changes during pregnancy in multiple sclerosis. Per germline, CDR1 MNHEY and CDR2 SVGAGI. The V end was cut by 10 bases, the J end by 2 bases, with 14 bases between. This CDR3 is built from 13 residues. Libraries were prepared by immunoSEQ multiplex PCR; TCRdb keeps only in-frame clonotypes and omits some of them. The sample has some 70,000 clones; roughly 92% are singletons. This clone appeared once. Material: CD8+ T cells from peripheral blood mononuclear cells, obtained in the third trimester of pregnancy. The V call is TRBV6-5, the J call TRBJ1-1; a weak D match, TRBD1 (5 bases). The clonotype was recovered from a female donor in good health, enrolled as a control in a pregnancy study. CDR3: CATRGRGNTEAFF. In nucleotides, the CDR3 is TGTGCCACTAGGGGCCGCGGAAACACTGAAGCTTTCTTT.